The 3 T cell receptor beta chains below all came from one sample that was sequenced in a study of CD8+CD57+ T cells in acquired aplastic anemia. The sequenced patients had an expansion of CD8+CD57+ cells seen by flow cytometry. The template used for profiling TCR beta VDJ and CDR3 was genomic DNA. MiXCR, applied by TCRdb to the reads, yields one record per CDR3 protein. The sample lists 100,000 to 150,000 distinct CDR3 sequences, about two fifths occurring once. Sequencing was carried out using sorted CD4+, CD8+, or CD8+CD57+ T cells (not recorded which) from PBMCs. Every receptor here comes from a human donor with aplastic anemia.

In its sample, this clonotype was seen many times. The chain employs TRBV11-2 and TRBJ2-5, with 7 positions matching TRBD2. The junction had 11 bases not matched to a gene; V was cut back by 6 bases and J by 7 bases. This CDR3 has 14 amino acids. Germline assignment: CDR1 SGHAT and CDR2 FQNNGV. The DNA for the CDR3 is TGTGCCAGCAGTCCAGCGGGGCCCCTGACGACCCAGTACTTC. Its protein is CASSPAGPLTTQYF. The full variable domain, completed using reference TRBV11-2 and TRBJ2-5, is EAGVAQSPRYKIIEKRQSVAFWCNPISGHATLYWYQQILGQGPKLLIQFQNNGVVDDSQLPKDRFSAERLKGVDSTLKIQPAKLEDSAVYLCASSPAGPLTTQYFGPGTRLLVL.

This chain connects TRBV27 to TRBJ1-4, with TRBD1 as a possible D gene (6 bases). The CDR3 has 14 amino acids. Germline CDR1 reads MNHEY; CDR2 reads SMNVEV (reference sequence). The V end was cut by 3 bases, the J end by 3 bases, with 8 bases between. The CDR3 nucleotides are TGTGCCAGCAGTTTGAGGGGGTCTAATGAAAAACTGTTTTTT. Amino acid sequence: CASSLRGSNEKLFF.

The rearrangement links TRBV24-1 to TRBJ2-3; the D gene is possibly TRBD1 (5 bases). CDR3 size: 14 residues. Trimming cost V 3 bases and J 1 base, with 7 bases left between them. In germline, CDR1 is KGHDR, CDR2 SFDVKD. DNA of the CDR3: TGTGCCACCAGTGATCCGACAGGCACAGATACGCAGTATTTT. It yields the protein CATSDPTGTDTQYF.